This TCR beta chain was sequenced for a study of T cell repertoires in aging, cancer and after chemotherapy. Peripheral blood genomic DNA, not sorted cells or RNA, was the template. Study-wide results and caveats: In cancer patients, declining TCR diversity with age involved lost richness and lost evenness. Rebound thymic output was suggested by rising median generation probability during chemotherapy in each cancer cohort.

Points on this clonotype: The antigen remains undetermined.

Per germline, CDR1 DFQATT and CDR2 SNEGSKA (reference sequence). Trimming left V 0 bases short and J 5 bases short, with 14 bases between. CDR3 length: 15 amino acids. Rearranged V-D-J TRB sequences were amplified with a mixed TRB-A/B primer pool. TCRdb re-derived calls from the multiplex PCR reads in MiXCR, one entry per CDR3 protein. The data show more than 8,500 distinct CDR3 sequences, 35% to 50% seen once. The genes are TRBV20-1 and TRBJ2-1; the D gene is possibly TRBD2 (7 bases). The sequence was collected from a human donor in good health. The source material was blood. The chain's CDR3 is CSARDGRGADNEQFF. Written as DNA, the CDR3 is TGCAGTGCTAGAGATGGTCGGGGGGCTGACAATGAGCAGTTCTTC.